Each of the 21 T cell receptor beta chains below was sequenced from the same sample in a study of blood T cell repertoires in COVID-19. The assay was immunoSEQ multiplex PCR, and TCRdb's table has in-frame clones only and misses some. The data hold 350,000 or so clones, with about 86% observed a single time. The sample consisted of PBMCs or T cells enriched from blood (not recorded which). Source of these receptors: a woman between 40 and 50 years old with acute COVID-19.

In DNA form, the CDR3 reads TGTGCCAGCAGCAATATCGACAGAATTCCCTATGGCTACACCTTC. Its translation is CASSNIDRIPYGYTF. The chain uses TRBV5-5 and TRBJ1-2, with a weak D call TRBD1 (5 bases). Germline CDR1 reads SGHKS; CDR2 reads YYEKEE (reference sequence). V was cut by 4 bases and J by 4 bases, with 17 bases left in between. This CDR3 is 15 amino acids long.

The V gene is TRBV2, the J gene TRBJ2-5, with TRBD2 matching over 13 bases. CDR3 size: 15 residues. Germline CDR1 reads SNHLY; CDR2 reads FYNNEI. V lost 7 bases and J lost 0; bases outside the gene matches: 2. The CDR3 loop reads CASIGTSGNQETQYF. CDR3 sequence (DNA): TGTGCCAGCATCGGGACTAGCGGGAACCAAGAGACCCAGTACTTC.

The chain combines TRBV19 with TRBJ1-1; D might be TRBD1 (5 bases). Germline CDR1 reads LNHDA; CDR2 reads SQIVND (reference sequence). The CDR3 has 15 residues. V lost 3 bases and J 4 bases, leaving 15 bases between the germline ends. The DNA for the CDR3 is TGTGCCAGTAGTATGGGTTCTTTGGGGGGCACTGAAGCTTTCTTT. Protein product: CASSMGSLGGTEAFF. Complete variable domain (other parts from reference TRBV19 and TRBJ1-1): DGGITQSPKYLFRKEGQNVTLSCEQNLNHDAMYWYRQDPGQGLRLIYYSQIVNDFQKGDIAEGYSVSREKKESFPLTVTSAQKNPTAFYLCASSMGSLGGTEAFFGQGTRLTVV.

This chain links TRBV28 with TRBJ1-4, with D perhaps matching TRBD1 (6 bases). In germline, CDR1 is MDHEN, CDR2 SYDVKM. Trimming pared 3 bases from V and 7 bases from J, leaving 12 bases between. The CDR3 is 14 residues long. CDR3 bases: TGTGCCAGCAGTTTTACAGGGATACCTGAAAAACTGTTTTTT. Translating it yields CASSFTGIPEKLFF.

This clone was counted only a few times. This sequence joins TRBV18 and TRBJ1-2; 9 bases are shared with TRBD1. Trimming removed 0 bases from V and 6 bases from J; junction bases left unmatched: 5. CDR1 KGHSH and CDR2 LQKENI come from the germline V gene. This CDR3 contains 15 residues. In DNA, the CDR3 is TGTGCCAGCTCACCACCGGGACAGGGTGAGCATGGCTACACCTTC. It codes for CASSPPGQGEHGYTF.

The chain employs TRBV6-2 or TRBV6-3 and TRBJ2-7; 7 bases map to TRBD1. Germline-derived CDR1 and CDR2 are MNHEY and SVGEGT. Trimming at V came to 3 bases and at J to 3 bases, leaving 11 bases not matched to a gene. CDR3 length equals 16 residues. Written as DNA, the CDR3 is TGTGCCAGCAGTTATGGGTTGGAGGACAGGATCTACGAGCAGTACTTC. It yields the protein CASSYGLEDRIYEQYF.

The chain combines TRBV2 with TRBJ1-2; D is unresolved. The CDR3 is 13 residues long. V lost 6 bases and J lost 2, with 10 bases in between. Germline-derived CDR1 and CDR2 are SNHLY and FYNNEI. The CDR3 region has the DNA TGTGCCAGCAGCCAGGCCGAAAACTATGGCTACACCTTC. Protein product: CASSQAENYGYTF.

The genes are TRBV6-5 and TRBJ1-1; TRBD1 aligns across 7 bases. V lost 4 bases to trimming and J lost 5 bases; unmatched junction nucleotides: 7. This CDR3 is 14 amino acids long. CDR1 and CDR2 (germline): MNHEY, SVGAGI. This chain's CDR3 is CASSSPTGVTEAFF. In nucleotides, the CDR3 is TGTGCCAGCAGTTCCCCCACAGGGGTGACTGAAGCTTTCTTT.

CDR3 nucleotides: TGTGCCAGCTCCGGTCTTAGGCGGGGCACTGAAGCTTTCTTT. Amino acids: CASSGLRRGTEAFF. The gene calls are TRBV18 and TRBJ1-1; no firm D call. The CDR3 totals 14 residues. Germline assignment: CDR1 KGHSH and CDR2 LQKENI. Trimming took 6 bases from V and 4 from J, leaving 15 bases between them.

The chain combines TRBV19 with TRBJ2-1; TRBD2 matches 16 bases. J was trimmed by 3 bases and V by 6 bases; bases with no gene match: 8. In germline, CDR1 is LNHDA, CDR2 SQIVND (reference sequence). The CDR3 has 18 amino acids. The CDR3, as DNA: TGTGCCAGTAGCCGGGGACTAGCGGGAGGGCCTATCTACAATGAGCAGTTCTTC. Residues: CASSRGLAGGPIYNEQFF. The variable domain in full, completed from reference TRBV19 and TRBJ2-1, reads DGGITQSPKYLFRKEGQNVTLSCEQNLNHDAMYWYRQDPGQGLRLIYYSQIVNDFQKGDIAEGYSVSREKKESFPLTVTSAQKNPTAFYLCASSRGLAGGPIYNEQFFGPGTRLTVL.

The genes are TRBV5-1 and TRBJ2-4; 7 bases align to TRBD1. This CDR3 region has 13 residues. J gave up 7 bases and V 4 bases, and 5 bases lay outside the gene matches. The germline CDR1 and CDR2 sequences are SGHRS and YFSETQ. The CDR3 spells CASSPPGQNIQYF. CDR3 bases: TGCGCCAGCAGCCCCCCGGGACAGAACATTCAGTACTTC.

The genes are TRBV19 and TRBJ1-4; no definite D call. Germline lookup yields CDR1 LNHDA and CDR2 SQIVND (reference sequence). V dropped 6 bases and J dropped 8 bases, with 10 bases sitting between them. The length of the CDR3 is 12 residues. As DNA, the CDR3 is TGTGCCAGTAGCCGAATAGAGGAAAAACTGTTTTTT. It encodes CASSRIEEKLFF. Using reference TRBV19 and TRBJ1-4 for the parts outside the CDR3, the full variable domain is DGGITQSPKYLFRKEGQNVTLSCEQNLNHDAMYWYRQDPGQGLRLIYYSQIVNDFQKGDIAEGYSVSREKKESFPLTVTSAQKNPTAFYLCASSRIEEKLFFGSGTQLSVL.

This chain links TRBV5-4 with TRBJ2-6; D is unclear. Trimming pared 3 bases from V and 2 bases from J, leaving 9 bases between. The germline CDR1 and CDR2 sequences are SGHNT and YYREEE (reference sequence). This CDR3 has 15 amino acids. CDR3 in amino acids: CASSSWLAGANVLTF. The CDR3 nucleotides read TGTGCCAGCAGCTCGTGGTTAGCTGGGGCCAACGTCCTGACTTTC.

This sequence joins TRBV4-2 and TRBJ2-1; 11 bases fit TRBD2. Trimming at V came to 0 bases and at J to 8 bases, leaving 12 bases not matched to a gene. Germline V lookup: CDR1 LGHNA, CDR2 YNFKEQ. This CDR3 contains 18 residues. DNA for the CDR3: TGTGCCAGCAGCCAAGAAATGCTTAGCGGGAGGGCGTGGTATGAGCAGTTCTTC. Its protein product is CASSQEMLSGRAWYEQFF.

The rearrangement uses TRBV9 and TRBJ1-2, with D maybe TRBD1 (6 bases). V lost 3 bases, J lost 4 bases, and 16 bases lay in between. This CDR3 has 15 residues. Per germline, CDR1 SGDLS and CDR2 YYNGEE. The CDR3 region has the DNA TGTGCCAGCAGCGCCGGAGGGGGGGCGCGCTATGGCTACACCTTC. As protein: CASSAGGGARYGYTF. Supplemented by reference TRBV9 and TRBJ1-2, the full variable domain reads DSGVTQTPKHLITATGQRVTLRCSPRSGDLSVYWYQQSLDQGLQFLIQYYNGEERAKGNILERFSAQQFPDLHSELNLSSLELGDSALYFCASSAGGGARYGYTFGSGTRLTVV.

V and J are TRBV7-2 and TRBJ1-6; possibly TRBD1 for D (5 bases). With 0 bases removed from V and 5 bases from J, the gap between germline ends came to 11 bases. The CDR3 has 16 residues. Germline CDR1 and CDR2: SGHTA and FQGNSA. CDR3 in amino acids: CASSLASRADNSPLHF. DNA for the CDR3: TGTGCCAGCAGCTTAGCGTCCAGGGCGGATAATTCACCCCTCCACTTT.

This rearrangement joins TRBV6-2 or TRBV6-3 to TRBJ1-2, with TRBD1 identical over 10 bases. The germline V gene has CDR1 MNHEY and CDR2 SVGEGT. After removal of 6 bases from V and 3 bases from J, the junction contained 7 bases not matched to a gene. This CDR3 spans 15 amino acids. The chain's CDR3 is CASSRQGAQDYGYTF. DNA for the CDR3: TGTGCCAGCAGCCGACAGGGGGCGCAAGACTATGGCTACACCTTC.

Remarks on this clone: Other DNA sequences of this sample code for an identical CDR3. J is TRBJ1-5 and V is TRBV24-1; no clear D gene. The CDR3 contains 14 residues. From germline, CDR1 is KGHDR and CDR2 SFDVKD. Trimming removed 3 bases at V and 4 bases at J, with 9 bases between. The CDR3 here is CATSDPGGNQPQHF. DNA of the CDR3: TGTGCCACCAGTGATCCCGGAGGGAATCAGCCCCAGCATTTT.

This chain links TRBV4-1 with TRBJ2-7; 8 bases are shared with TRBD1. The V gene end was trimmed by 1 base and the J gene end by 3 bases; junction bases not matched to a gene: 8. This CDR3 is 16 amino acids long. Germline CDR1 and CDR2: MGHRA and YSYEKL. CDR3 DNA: TGCGCCAGCAGCCAAGGTGAGGCAGGGGGCCGCTACGAGCAGTACTTC. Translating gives CASSQGEAGGRYEQYF.

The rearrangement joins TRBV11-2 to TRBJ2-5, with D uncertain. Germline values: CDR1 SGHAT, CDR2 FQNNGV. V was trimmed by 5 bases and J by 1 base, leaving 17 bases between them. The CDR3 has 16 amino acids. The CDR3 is CASSDSGGSVQETQYF. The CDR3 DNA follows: TGTGCCAGCAGCGATTCCGGCGGCTCAGTCCAAGAGACCCAGTACTTC. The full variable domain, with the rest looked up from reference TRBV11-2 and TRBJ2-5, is EAGVAQSPRYKIIEKRQSVAFWCNPISGHATLYWYQQILGQGPKLLIQFQNNGVVDDSQLPKDRFSAERLKGVDSTLKIQPAKLEDSAVYLCASSDSGGSVQETQYFGPGTRLLVL.

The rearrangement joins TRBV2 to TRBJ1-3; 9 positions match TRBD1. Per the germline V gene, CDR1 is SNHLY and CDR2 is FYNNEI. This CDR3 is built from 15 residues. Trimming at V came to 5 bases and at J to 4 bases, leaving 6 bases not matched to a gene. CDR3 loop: CASSPDRGFGNTIYF. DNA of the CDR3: TGTGCCAGCAGTCCCGACAGGGGGTTCGGAAACACCATATATTTT.